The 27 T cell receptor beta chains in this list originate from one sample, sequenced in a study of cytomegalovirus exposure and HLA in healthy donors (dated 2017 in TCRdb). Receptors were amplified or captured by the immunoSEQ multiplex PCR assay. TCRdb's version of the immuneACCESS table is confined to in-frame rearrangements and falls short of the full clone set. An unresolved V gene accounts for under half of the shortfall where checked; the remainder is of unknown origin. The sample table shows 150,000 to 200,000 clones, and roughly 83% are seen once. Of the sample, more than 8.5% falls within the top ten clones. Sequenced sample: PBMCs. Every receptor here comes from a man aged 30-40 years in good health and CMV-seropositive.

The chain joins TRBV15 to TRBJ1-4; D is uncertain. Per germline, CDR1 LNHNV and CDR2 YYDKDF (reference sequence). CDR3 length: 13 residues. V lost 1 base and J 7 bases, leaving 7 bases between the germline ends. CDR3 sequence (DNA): TGTGCCACCAGCAGAGGGCCCAGTGAAAAACTGTTTTTT. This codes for CATSRGPSEKLFF.

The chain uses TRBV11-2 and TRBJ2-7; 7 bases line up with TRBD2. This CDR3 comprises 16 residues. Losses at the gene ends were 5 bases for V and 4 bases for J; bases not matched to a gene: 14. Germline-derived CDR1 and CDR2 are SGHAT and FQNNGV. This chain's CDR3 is CASSTLAGRGSYEQYF. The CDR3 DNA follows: TGTGCCAGCAGCACACTAGCCGGCCGCGGGAGTTACGAGCAGTACTTC.

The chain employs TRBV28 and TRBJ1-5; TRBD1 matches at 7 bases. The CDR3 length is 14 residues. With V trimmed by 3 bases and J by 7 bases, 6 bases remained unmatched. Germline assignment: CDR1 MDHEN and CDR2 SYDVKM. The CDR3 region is CASSLTGKEQPQHF. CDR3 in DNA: TGTGCCAGCAGTTTGACAGGGAAAGAACAGCCCCAGCATTTT. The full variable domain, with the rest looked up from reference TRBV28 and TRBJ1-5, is DVKVTQSSRYLVKRTGEKVFLECVQDMDHENMFWYRQDPGLGLRLIYFSYDVKMKEKGDIPEGYSVSREKKERFSLILESASTNQTSMYLCASSLTGKEQPQHFGDGTRLSIL.

For the CDR3, the DNA is TGCGCCAGCAGCTTGGGGCAGGGTCGCAACACCATATATTTT. Protein: CASSLGQGRNTIYF. V gene TRBV5-1 combines with J gene TRBJ1-3; D may be TRBD1 (5 bases). Trimming took 0 bases from V and 7 from J, leaving 11 bases between them. The CDR3 runs 14 residues. Germline V gene data show CDR1 as SGHRS and CDR2 as YFSETQ.

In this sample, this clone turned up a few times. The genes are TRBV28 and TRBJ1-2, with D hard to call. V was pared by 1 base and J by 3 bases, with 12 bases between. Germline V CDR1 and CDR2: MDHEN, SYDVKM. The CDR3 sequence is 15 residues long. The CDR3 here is CASSLSGVQDYGYTF. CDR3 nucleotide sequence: TGTGCCAGCAGTTTATCCGGGGTTCAGGACTATGGCTACACCTTC.

CDR3 residues: CASSPPGSNQPQHF. CDR3 DNA sequence: TGTGCCAGCAGTCCCCCCGGTAGCAATCAGCCCCAGCATTTT. The chain combines TRBV28 with TRBJ1-5; D is uncertain. With 5 bases removed from V and 0 bases from J, the gap between germline ends came to 8 bases. Germline V CDR1 and CDR2: MDHEN, SYDVKM. CDR3 length: 14 residues.

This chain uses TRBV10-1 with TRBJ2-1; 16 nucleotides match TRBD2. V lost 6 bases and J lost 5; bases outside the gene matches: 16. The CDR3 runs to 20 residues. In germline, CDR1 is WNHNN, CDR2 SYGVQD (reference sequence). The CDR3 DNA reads TGCGCCAGCAGGAATCCGCCGGGACTAGCGGGGGGGACAATTGACAATGAGCAGTTCTTC. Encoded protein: CASRNPPGLAGGTIDNEQFF.

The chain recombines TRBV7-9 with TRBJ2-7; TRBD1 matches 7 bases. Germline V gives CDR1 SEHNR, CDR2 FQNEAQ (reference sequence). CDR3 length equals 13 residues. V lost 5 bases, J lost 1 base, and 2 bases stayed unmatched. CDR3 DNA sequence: TGTGCCAGCAGCCAACAGGGGTCCTACGAGCAGTACTTC. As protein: CASSQQGSYEQYF.

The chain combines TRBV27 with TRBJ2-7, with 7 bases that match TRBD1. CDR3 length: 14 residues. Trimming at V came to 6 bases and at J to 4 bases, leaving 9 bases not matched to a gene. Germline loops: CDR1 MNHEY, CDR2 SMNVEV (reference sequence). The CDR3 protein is CASSLQGQLYEQYF. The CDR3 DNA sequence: TGTGCCAGCAGCCTTCAGGGACAGCTTTACGAGCAGTACTTC.

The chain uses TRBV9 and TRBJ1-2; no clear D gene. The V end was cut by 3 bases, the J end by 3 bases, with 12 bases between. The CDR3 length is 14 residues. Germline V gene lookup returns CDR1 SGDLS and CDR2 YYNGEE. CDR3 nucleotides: TGTGCCAGCAGCGAATTCATAGCGGACTATGGCTACACCTTC. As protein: CASSEFIADYGYTF.

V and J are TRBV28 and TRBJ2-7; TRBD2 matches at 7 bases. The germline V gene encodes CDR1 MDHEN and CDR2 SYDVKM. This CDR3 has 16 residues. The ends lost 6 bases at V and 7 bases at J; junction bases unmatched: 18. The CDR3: CASSPPGGGLGGEQYF. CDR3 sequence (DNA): TGTGCCAGCAGCCCCCCGGGGGGTGGACTAGGAGGGGAGCAGTACTTC.

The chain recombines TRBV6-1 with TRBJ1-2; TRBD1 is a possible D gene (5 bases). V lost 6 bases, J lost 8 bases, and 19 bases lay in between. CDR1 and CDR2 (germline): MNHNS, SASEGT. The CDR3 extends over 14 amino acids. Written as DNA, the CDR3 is TGTGCCAGCAGCCGCCCGGGGGGTCATACGGGCTACACCTTC. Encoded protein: CASSRPGGHTGYTF.

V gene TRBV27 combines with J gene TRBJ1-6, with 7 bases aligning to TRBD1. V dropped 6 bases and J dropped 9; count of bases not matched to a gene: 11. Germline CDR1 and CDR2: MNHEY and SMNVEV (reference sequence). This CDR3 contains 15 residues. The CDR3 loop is CASSLLVGGGSPLHF. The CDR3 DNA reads TGTGCCAGCAGCCTTTTGGTAGGGGGCGGTTCACCCCTCCACTTT.

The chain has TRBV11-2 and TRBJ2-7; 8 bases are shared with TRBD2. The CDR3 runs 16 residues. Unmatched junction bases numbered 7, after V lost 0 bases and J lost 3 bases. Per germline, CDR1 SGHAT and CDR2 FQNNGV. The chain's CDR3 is CASSLDLAGGVYEQYF. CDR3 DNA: TGTGCCAGCAGCTTAGATCTCGCGGGAGGCGTCTACGAGCAGTACTTC. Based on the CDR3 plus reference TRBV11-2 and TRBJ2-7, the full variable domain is EAGVAQSPRYKIIEKRQSVAFWCNPISGHATLYWYQQILGQGPKLLIQFQNNGVVDDSQLPKDRFSAERLKGVDSTLKIQPAKLEDSAVYLCASSLDLAGGVYEQYFGPGTRLTVT.

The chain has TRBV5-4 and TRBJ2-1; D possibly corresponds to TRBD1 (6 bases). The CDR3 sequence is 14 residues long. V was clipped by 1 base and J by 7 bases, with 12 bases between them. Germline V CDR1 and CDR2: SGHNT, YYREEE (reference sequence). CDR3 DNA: TGTGCCAGCAGCTTGACAGGGTGGGATAATGAGCAGTTCTTC. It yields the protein CASSLTGWDNEQFF.

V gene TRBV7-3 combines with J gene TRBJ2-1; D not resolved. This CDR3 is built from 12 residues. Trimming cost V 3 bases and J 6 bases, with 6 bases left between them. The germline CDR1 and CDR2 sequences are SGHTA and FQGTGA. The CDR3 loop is CASSFSRNEQFF. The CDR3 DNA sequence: TGTGCCAGCAGCTTTAGCCGCAATGAGCAGTTCTTC.

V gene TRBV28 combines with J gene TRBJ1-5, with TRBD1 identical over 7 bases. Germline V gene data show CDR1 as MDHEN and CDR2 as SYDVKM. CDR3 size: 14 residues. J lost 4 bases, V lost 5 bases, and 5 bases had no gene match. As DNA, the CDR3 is TGTGCCAGCAGTCCCACAGGGGTTAATCAGCCCCAGCATTTT. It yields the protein CASSPTGVNQPQHF.

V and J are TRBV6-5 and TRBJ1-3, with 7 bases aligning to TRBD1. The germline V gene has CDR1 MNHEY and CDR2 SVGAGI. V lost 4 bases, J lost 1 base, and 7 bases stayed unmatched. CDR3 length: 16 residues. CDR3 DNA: TGTGCCAGCAGTTCCGGGACAGCGACTTCTGGAAACACCATATATTTT. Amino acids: CASSSGTATSGNTIYF.

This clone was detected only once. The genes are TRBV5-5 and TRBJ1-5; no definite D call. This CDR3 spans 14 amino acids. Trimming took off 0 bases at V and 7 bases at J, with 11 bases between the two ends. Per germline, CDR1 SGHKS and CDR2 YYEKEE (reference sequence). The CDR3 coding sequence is TGTGCCAGCAGCTTGGGGGCAGGCGTCCAGCCCCAGCATTTT. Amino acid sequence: CASSLGAGVQPQHF. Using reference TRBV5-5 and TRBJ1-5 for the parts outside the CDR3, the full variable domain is DAGVTQSPTHLIKTRGQQVTLRCSPISGHKSVSWYQQVLGQGPQFIFQYYEKEERGRGNFPDRFSARQFPNYSSELNVNALLLGDSALYLCASSLGAGVQPQHFGDGTRLSIL.

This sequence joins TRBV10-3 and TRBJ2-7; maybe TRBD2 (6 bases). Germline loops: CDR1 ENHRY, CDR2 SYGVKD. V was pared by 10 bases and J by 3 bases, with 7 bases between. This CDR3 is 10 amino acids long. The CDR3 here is CASGDYEQYF. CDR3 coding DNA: TGTGCCAGCGGGGACTACGAGCAGTACTTC.

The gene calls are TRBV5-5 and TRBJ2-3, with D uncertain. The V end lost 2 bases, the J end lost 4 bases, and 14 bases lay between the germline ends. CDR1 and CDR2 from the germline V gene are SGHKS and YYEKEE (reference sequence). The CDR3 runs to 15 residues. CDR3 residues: CASSFNVQLADTQYF. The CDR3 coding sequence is TGTGCCAGCAGCTTTAACGTACAGCTTGCAGATACGCAGTATTTT.

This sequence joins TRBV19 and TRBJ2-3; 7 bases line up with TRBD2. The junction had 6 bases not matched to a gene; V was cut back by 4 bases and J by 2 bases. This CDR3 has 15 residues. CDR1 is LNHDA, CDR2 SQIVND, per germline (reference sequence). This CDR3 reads CASSTWEGITDTQYF. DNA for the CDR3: TGTGCCAGTAGTACGTGGGAGGGTATCACAGATACGCAGTATTTT.

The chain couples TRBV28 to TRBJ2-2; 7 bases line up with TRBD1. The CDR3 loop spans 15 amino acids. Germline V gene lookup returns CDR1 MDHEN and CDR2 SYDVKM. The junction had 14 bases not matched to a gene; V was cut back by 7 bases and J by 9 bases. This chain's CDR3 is CASNPTGLKGRELFF. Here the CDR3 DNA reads TGTGCCAGCAACCCGACAGGGCTAAAGGGGAGGGAGCTGTTTTTT.

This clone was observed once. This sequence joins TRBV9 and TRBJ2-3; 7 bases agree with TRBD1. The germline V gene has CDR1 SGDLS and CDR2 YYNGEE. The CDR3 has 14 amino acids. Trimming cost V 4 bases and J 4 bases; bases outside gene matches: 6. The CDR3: CASSFTGAADTQYF. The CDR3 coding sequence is TGTGCCAGCAGCTTCACAGGGGCGGCAGATACGCAGTATTTT.

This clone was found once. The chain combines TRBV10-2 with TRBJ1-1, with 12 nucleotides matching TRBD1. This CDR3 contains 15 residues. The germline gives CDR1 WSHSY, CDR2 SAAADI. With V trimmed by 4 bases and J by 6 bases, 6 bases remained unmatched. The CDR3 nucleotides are TGCGCCAGCAGTGTCTGGGACAGGGGGCAATCTGAAGCTTTCTTT. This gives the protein CASSVWDRGQSEAFF.

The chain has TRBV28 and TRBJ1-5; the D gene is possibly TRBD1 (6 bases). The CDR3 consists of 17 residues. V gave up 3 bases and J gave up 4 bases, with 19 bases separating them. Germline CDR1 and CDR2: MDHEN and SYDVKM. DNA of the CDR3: TGTGCCAGCAGTTTCCTCGATCTAGACAGGTCGAATCAGCCCCAGCATTTT. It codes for CASSFLDLDRSNQPQHF.

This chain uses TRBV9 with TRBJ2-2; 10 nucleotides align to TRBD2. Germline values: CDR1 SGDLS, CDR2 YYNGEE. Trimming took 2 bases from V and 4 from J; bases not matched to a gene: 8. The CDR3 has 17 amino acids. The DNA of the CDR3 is TGTGCCAGCAGCGTTGGTAGCGGGAGGTGGAGCACCGGGGAGCTGTTTTTT. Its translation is CASSVGSGRWSTGELFF.